This T cell receptor (beta chain) was sequenced during a study of T cell responses to AZD1222 COVID-19 vaccine (dated by TCRdb to about 2021). Regarding the research as a whole: TCR sequencing covered some 240 trial participants: nearly 210 given two doses of AZD1222 and around 26 given two doses of MenACWY control vaccine. Trial participants were enrolled by age into 18-55, 56-69 and 70-plus year subgroups, with roughly 150, 30 and 60 TCR-sequenced participants respectively. General conclusions and limits of the study: Most participants were white British and females outnumbered males, and the authors suggested that clonal diversity may have been underestimated. Conclusions about previously exposed vaccinees are limited, since just 5 to 7 AZD1222 recipients were seropositive for SARS-CoV-2 at baseline. In the small 56-69-year group, the increase in depth fell short of significance, most likely because of low power. The vaccine-associated CD4 TCRs covered the entire spike protein, and the dominant responses fell in regions 160-218 and 743-854. A significant rise in spike-specific TCR breadth and depth was observed after two AZD1222 doses relative to day 0 and relative to MenACWY recipients. Reportedly, close to half of the unique spike-specific TCRs recognized epitopes lying outside the regions that are mutated in the B.1.351 and B.1.1.7 variants. Because no samples from the day 14 peak response were available, repertoires could be characterized only after the peak T cell response.

The CDR3 regions of human TCRbeta chains were analyzed by immunosequencing. Regarding the original processing steps: TCRs in the repertoires were matched against a reference library of SARS-CoV-2-specific TCRs that had been generated with the MIRA antigen-specificity platform. Breadth was defined as the fraction of unique TCRs that were SARS-CoV-2-associated. Depth was defined as the fraction of total T cells that were SARS-CoV-2-associated. Using the MIRA data, each spike-specific TCR was mapped to the spike region that the TCR reacts to and placed in a CD4 or CD8 class. Log10-transformed breadth and depth values were compared by one-way ANOVA with Sidak's multiple comparisons tests. TCRdb provides this immuneACCESS table in a form limited to in-frame rearrangements. Some clones are lacking; in checked studies, under half of them reflect an unresolved V gene, and why the rest are absent is not known. V, J and clone size are those of that table, while D and trimming were read from the DNA. The table for this sample lists about 82,000 clones; approximately 90% of them were counted only once. The top ten clones comprise around 2.9% of the sample.

On this clone itself: Its antigen has not been determined. No quality values exist for individual bases; no much larger clone is one base distant.

In light of the paper, this sample's time point label describes: about 28 days (+/-7) after the second vaccine dose. AZD1222 recipients with second doses at about 4 weeks or about 12 weeks were pooled, because spike-specific TCR depth and breadth did not differ between schedules. Vaccinee samples came from UK trials COV001 and COV002, including a single-blind randomized controlled phase 2/3 trial of AZD1222 (ChAdOx1 nCoV-19) in healthy adults. For TCRbeta chain sequencing, PBMC samples were collected from trial participants at day 0 and at day 28 after the second dose. V drops 10 bases and J drops 5 bases, leaving 18 bases in between. CDR1 and CDR2, looked up from the germline V gene, are ENHRY and SYGVKD. Its CDR3 holds 13 amino acids, cysteine through phenylalanine. Only the CDR3 region is kept as DNA, spanning 39 bases read in frame from base 1.

The sample here was peripheral blood, taken 28 days after the second AZD1222 dose. The chain is assembled from TRBV10-3 and TRBJ2-7; the D gene is perhaps TRBD1, from 6 matching bases. The TCR comes from an adult who received the AZD1222 COVID-19 vaccine. The bases read TGTGCCACCAACCAGGGGCCCCCCAACGAGCAGTACTTC. Translation gives CATNQGPPNEQYF.